This entry lists 10 T cell receptor beta chains sequenced from one sample in a study of T cell responses to AZD1222 COVID-19 vaccine (dated by TCRdb to about 2021). Libraries were constructed by the immunoSEQ multiplex PCR assay. As stored in TCRdb, this immuneACCESS dataset retains in-frame rearrangements with V and J assigned. A fraction of the clones does not appear; measured against another copy, unresolved V genes explain less than half of the discrepancy, and the remainder lacks a known reason. The table for this sample lists roughly 100,000 clones; roughly 92% of them were counted only once. The ten largest clones add up to around 5% of the sample. What this sample's time point label stands for: baseline before first vaccination. Sequenced here: peripheral blood, sampled on day 0 of AZD1222 vaccination. The receptors originated from an adult in good health.

This sequence joins TRBV6-6 and TRBJ2-7, with D perhaps matching TRBD1 (5 bases). The CDR3 spans 15 residues. Germline CDR1 is MNHNY and CDR2 is SVGAGI (reference sequence). Trimming cost V 4 bases and J 0 bases, with 13 bases left between them. The CDR3 DNA follows: TGTGCCAGCAGTTTTACAGGCGCTAGCTCCTACGAGCAGTACTTC. Translated, it gives CASSFTGASSYEQYF.

The rearrangement links TRBV28 to TRBJ1-2, with 7 bases identical to TRBD1. Trimming removed 4 bases from V and 8 bases from J; junction bases left unmatched: 13. Per germline, CDR1 MDHEN and CDR2 SYDVKM. This CDR3 contains 15 residues. The CDR3 DNA reads as TGTGCCAGCAGTTCACGACCCCGTAGGGGGCACGGCTACACCTTC. Protein: CASSSRPRRGHGYTF.

V and J are TRBV27 and TRBJ2-3, with TRBD2 matching 12 bases. Looked up from germline, CDR1 is MNHEY and CDR2 is SMNVEV (reference sequence). Trimming at V came to 3 bases and at J to 6 bases, leaving 4 bases not matched to a gene. The CDR3 is 15 amino acids. CDR3 nucleotide sequence: TGTGCCAGCAGTTTTCGACTAGCGGGAGACGATACGCAGTATTTT. It encodes CASSFRLAGDDTQYF.

This clone appeared a single time. The chain is built from TRBV30 and TRBJ2-3, with TRBD2 as a possible D gene (5 bases). The CDR3 contains 14 residues. Germline-derived CDR1 and CDR2 are GTSNPN and SVGIG (reference sequence). V was shortened by 2 bases and J by 3 bases, with 12 bases between the two germline ends. CDR3 loop: CAWSTGFGTDTQYF. In nucleotides, the CDR3 is TGTGCCTGGAGTACGGGGTTTGGGACAGATACGCAGTATTTT.

V and J are TRBV30 and TRBJ1-3; D is unclear. The CDR3 is made up of 14 amino acids. In germline, CDR1 is GTSNPN, CDR2 SVGIG (reference sequence). V was clipped by 0 bases and J by 4 bases, with 10 bases between them. The CDR3 nucleotides read TGTGCCTGGAGTGTGCTGGCAGAAGGAAACACCATATATTTT. This translates into CAWSVLAEGNTIYF.

The V call is TRBV30, the J call TRBJ1-1; D may be TRBD1 (5 bases). CDR1 and CDR2 from the germline V gene are GTSNPN and SVGIG (reference sequence). Trimming took off 2 bases at V and 3 bases at J, with 10 bases between the two ends. This CDR3 comprises 13 residues. The CDR3 loop reads CAWSLGGYTEAFF. The CDR3 DNA follows: TGTGCCTGGAGTCTCGGGGGGTACACTGAAGCTTTCTTT. The whole variable domain, filled in from reference TRBV30 and TRBJ1-1, reads SQTIHQWPATLVQPVGSPLSLECTVEGTSNPNLYWYRQAAGRGLQLLFYSVGIGQISSEVPQNLSASRPQDRQFILSSKKLLLSDSGFYLCAWSLGGYTEAFFGQGTRLTVV.

This chain uses TRBV27 with TRBJ1-3; D not certain. Germline V gene sequence: CDR1 MNHEY, CDR2 SMNVEV (reference sequence). V lost 0 bases and J 0 bases, leaving 6 bases between the germline ends. This CDR3 has 15 residues. CDR3 amino acids: CASSLSHYSGNTIYF. The CDR3 bases are TGTGCCAGCAGTTTATCACACTACTCTGGAAACACCATATATTTT.

This clone was detected once. The chain recombines TRBV28 with TRBJ2-7, with 7 bases fitting TRBD1. This CDR3 has 13 residues. Germline loops: CDR1 MDHEN, CDR2 SYDVKM. V lost 6 bases, J lost 6 bases, and 8 bases stayed unmatched. CDR3 coding DNA: TGTGCCAGCAGACTAAGGGGGCTCGGCGAGCAGTACTTC. This codes for CASRLRGLGEQYF.

The chain couples TRBV5-1 to TRBJ2-7; the match to TRBD1 covers 7 bases. Trimming took 0 bases from V and 7 from J; bases not matched to a gene: 10. Germline loops: CDR1 SGHRS, CDR2 YFSETQ. CDR3 length equals 15 residues. The CDR3 DNA sequence: TGCGCCAGCAGCTTGGATCGGGGACAGCGCAGGGAGCAGTACTTC. Its translation: CASSLDRGQRREQYF.

This rearrangement joins TRBV14 to TRBJ2-1; D unclear. The CDR3 has 14 residues. Germline CDR1 SGHDN, CDR2 FVKESK. V lost 5 bases and J lost 2, with 10 bases in between. The CDR3 is CASSSSLAYNEQFF. In DNA, the CDR3 is TGTGCCAGCAGCTCGAGCCTCGCCTACAATGAGCAGTTCTTC.